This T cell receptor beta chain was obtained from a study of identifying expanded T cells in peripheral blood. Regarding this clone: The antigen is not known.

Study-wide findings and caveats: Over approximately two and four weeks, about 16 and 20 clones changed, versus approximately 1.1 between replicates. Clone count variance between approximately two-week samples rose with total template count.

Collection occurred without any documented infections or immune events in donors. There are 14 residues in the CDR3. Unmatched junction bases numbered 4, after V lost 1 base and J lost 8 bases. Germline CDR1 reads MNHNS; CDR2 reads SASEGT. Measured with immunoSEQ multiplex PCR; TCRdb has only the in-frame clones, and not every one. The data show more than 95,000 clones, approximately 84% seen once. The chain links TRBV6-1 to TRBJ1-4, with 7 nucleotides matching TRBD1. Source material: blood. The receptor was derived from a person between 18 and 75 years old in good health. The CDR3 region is CASSEGTGDEKLFF. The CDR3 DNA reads TGTGCCAGCAGTGAAGGAACAGGGGACGAAAAACTGTTTTTT.